Each of the 19 T cell receptor beta chains below was sequenced from the same sample in a study of cytomegalovirus exposure and HLA in healthy donors. The PCR had 60 Vbeta and 13 Jbeta primers. This table comes from immunoSEQ multiplex PCR, and its TCRdb copy is limited to in-frame clones, with some not included. In total, the table holds roughly 60,000 clones. Sequences were obtained from PBMCs. These receptors all come from a woman aged 18-35 years in good health and CMV-seronegative.

The CDR3 here is CASTRGGELFF. CDR3 in DNA: TGTGCCAGCACCCGAGGCGGGGAGCTGTTTTTT. This sequence joins TRBV7-9 and TRBJ2-2; D gene unclear. Between the trimmed V and J ends, which lost 7 bases and 7 bases, there was a span of 7 bases. This CDR3 has 11 amino acids. Germline CDR1 and CDR2: SEHNR and FQNEAQ (reference sequence).

V gene TRBV27 combines with J gene TRBJ2-2, with D tentatively TRBD1 (5 bases). The CDR3 runs 16 residues. V was cut by 5 bases and J by 5 bases, with 18 bases left in between. CDR1 and CDR2 from the germline V gene are MNHEY and SMNVEV (reference sequence). CDR3 DNA: TGTGCCAGCAGTCCTAACCGGAGAGACAGTACCGGGGAGCTGTTTTTT. It encodes CASSPNRRDSTGELFF.

The J gene is TRBJ2-7, the V gene TRBV4-1; TRBD2 matches at 8 bases. Germline V lookup: CDR1 MGHRA, CDR2 YSYEKL. V shed 2 bases and J 1 base; nucleotides not matched to a gene: 4. The CDR3 is 15 residues long. CDR3 sequence (DNA): TGCGCCAGCAGCCAACCGGGAGGGGGGTCCTACGAGCAGTACTTC. It yields the protein CASSQPGGGSYEQYF.

CDR3 amino acids: CASSSLSGTQTDTQYF. The CDR3 DNA is TGTGCCAGCAGTTCCCTAAGCGGTACACAGACAGATACGCAGTATTTT. The J gene is TRBJ2-3, the V gene TRBV6-5; D is perhaps TRBD2 (5 bases). This CDR3 contains 16 residues. Germline CDR1 MNHEY, CDR2 SVGAGI. With 4 bases removed from V and 3 bases from J, the gap between germline ends came to 17 bases.

This chain connects TRBV29-1 to TRBJ2-3, with D tentatively TRBD2 (7 bases). The CDR3 has 15 amino acids. Germline-derived CDR1 and CDR2 are SQVTM and ANQGSEA. The germline V and J ends were trimmed by 7 bases and 3 bases, with 20 bases remaining between them. As DNA, the CDR3 is TGCAGCGCCCGGGGGGCACAAGAGGCGACAGATACGCAGTATTTT. This codes for CSARGAQEATDTQYF.

This chain joins TRBV12-5 and TRBJ2-7; D may be TRBD1 (5 bases). V was clipped by 0 bases and J by 2 bases, with 14 bases between them. The germline V gene has CDR1 LGHNT and CDR2 FRNRAP. The CDR3 is 16 amino acids. The CDR3 here is CASGLVLQGNPYEQYF. As DNA, the CDR3 is TGTGCTAGTGGTTTGGTTCTGCAGGGCAACCCCTACGAGCAGTACTTC. Complete variable domain (other parts from reference TRBV12-5 and TRBJ2-7): DARVTQTPRHKVTEMGQEVTMRCQPILGHNTVFWYRQTMMQGLELLAYFRNRAPLDDSGMPKDRFSAEMPDATLATLKIQPSEPRDSAVYFCASGLVLQGNPYEQYFGPGTRLTVT.

This chain uses TRBV19 with TRBJ1-2; perhaps TRBD1 as D (6 bases). The V gene lost 9 bases and the J gene lost 4 bases, with 24 bases spanning the gap. Germline V lookup: CDR1 LNHDA, CDR2 SQIVND (reference sequence). This CDR3 has 16 residues. The CDR3 DNA reads TGTGCCAGCACCGCTTATCAGGACAGAGAATTCTATGGCTACACCTTC. Translation gives CASTAYQDREFYGYTF.

This chain uses TRBV27 with TRBJ2-7, with D perhaps TRBD2 (6 bases). The CDR3 is made up of 18 amino acids. CDR1 MNHEY and CDR2 SMNVEV come from the germline V gene (reference sequence). Trimming cost V 5 bases and J 3 bases, with 26 bases left between them. The CDR3, as DNA: TGTGCCAGCAGTACTTCCGTTGGGGGGACGCTCAAAGACTACGAGCAGTACTTC. Residues: CASSTSVGGTLKDYEQYF.

The genes are TRBV10-2 and TRBJ2-7, with unresolved D. Germline V gene lookup returns CDR1 WSHSY and CDR2 SAAADI. The V end lost 2 bases, the J end lost 3 bases, and 5 bases lay between the germline ends. This CDR3 is 12 amino acids long. CDR3 residues: CASSEHGYEQYF. The CDR3 coding sequence is TGCGCCAGCAGTGAGCACGGCTACGAGCAGTACTTC.

V is TRBV7-2 and J is TRBJ1-6, with 9 bases identical to TRBD1. V gave up 0 bases and J gave up 9 bases; unmatched junction bases: 9. The CDR3 covers 17 residues. CDR1 and CDR2 (germline): SGHTA, FQGNSA. For the CDR3, the DNA is TGTGCCAGCAGCTTAGCCGGGACAGGGTTGATTCGTTCACCCCTCCACTTT. Translation gives CASSLAGTGLIRSPLHF. The full variable domain, rest sourced from reference TRBV7-2 and TRBJ1-6, is GAGVSQSPSNKVTEKGKDVELRCDPISGHTALYWYRQSLGQGLEFLIYFQGNSAPDKSGLPSDRFSAERTGGSVSTLTIQRTQQEDSAVYLCASSLAGTGLIRSPLHFGNGTRLTVT.

The rearrangement joins TRBV9 to TRBJ2-1, with a weak D call TRBD2 (6 bases). The V gene lost 3 bases and the J gene lost 8 bases, with 9 bases spanning the gap. CDR3 length: 12 residues. Germline assignment: CDR1 SGDLS and CDR2 YYNGEE. In nucleotides, the CDR3 is TGTGCCAGCAGCGCGGGGGAATATGAGCAGTTCTTC. Protein product: CASSAGEYEQFF. Full variable domain (remainder filled in from reference TRBV9 and TRBJ2-1): DSGVTQTPKHLITATGQRVTLRCSPRSGDLSVYWYQQSLDQGLQFLIQYYNGEERAKGNILERFSAQQFPDLHSELNLSSLELGDSALYFCASSAGEYEQFFGPGTRLTVL.

V is TRBV4-1 and J is TRBJ2-5, with 12 bases matching TRBD2. Trimming took 4 bases from V and 2 from J; bases not matched to a gene: 5. The CDR3 has 16 amino acids. Germline V CDR1 and CDR2: MGHRA, YSYEKL. CDR3 sequence reads: CASSPNGLAGQETQYF. The CDR3 DNA follows: TGCGCCAGCAGCCCAAATGGACTAGCGGGACAAGAGACCCAGTACTTC.

The rearrangement links TRBV6-6 to TRBJ2-5; 9 bases fit TRBD1. The V segment lost 1 base and the J segment 2 bases; nucleotides outside the gene matches: 5. From germline, CDR1 is MNHNY and CDR2 SVGAGI (reference sequence). CDR3 length equals 16 residues. CDR3 DNA sequence: TGTGCCAGCAGTTACTTGACAGGGGGATCTCAAGAGACCCAGTACTTC. This gives the protein CASSYLTGGSQETQYF.

About this clone: One end of the junction does not line up with germline, which may come from a read error. The chain has TRBV7-3 and TRBJ2-1; perhaps TRBD1 as D (6 bases). Looked up from germline, CDR1 is SGHTA and CDR2 is FQGTGA. This CDR3 spans 16 amino acids. CDR3 DNA: TGTGCCAGCAGTTTAACGGGGACAAGTGCCTACAATGAGCAGTTCTTC. It encodes CASSLTGTSAYNEQFF.

This chain connects TRBV30 to TRBJ1-2, with TRBD1 identical over 11 bases. V lost 0 bases and J lost 6; bases outside the gene matches: 6. Germline CDR1 and CDR2: GTSNPN and SVGIG (reference sequence). This CDR3 is built from 15 residues. CDR3 sequence: CAWSVKGQGADGYTF. The CDR3 bases are TGTGCCTGGAGTGTAAAAGGACAGGGGGCTGATGGCTACACCTTC. Supplemented by reference TRBV30 and TRBJ1-2, the full variable domain reads SQTIHQWPATLVQPVGSPLSLECTVEGTSNPNLYWYRQAAGRGLQLLFYSVGIGQISSEVPQNLSASRPQDRQFILSSKKLLLSDSGFYLCAWSVKGQGADGYTFGSGTRLTVV.

The V and J genes are TRBV28 and TRBJ2-7; no firm D call. CDR3 size: 13 residues. V shed 3 bases and J shed 2 bases, with 8 bases lying between them. Germline CDR1 reads MDHEN; CDR2 reads SYDVKM. The CDR3 loop reads CASSFPGPYEQYF. The CDR3 DNA follows: TGTGCCAGCAGTTTCCCAGGTCCCTACGAGCAGTACTTC.

The chain links TRBV9 to TRBJ2-3, with TRBD2 matching over 9 bases. The germline V gene encodes CDR1 SGDLS and CDR2 YYNGEE. The CDR3 loop spans 17 amino acids. Losses at the gene ends were 0 bases for V and 5 bases for J; bases not matched to a gene: 10. The CDR3 DNA follows: TGTGCCAGCAGCGTAGCCGGAGCGGGAGGAGGCCAAGATACGCAGTATTTT. Protein sequence: CASSVAGAGGGQDTQYF.

The gene calls are TRBV27 and TRBJ2-3; D is uncertain. V lost 6 bases and J lost 4, with 11 bases in between. The CDR3 spans 13 residues. Per germline, CDR1 MNHEY and CDR2 SMNVEV (reference sequence). In DNA, the CDR3 is TGTGCCAGCAGGCGGAACCTGGCAGATACGCAGTATTTT. Protein: CASRRNLADTQYF.

The rearrangement uses TRBV7-6 and TRBJ1-5, with D perhaps matching TRBD1 (6 bases). The CDR3 contains 15 residues. In germline, CDR1 is SGHVS, CDR2 FNYEAQ. V lost 5 bases, J lost 7 bases, and 18 bases lay in between. CDR3 DNA: TGTGCCAGCAGCCCTCATACAGGGATTGACCAGCCCCAGCATTTT. This sequence encodes CASSPHTGIDQPQHF. Filled out from reference TRBV7-6 and TRBJ1-5, the complete variable domain reads GAGVSQSPRYKVTKRGQDVALRCDPISGHVSLYWYRQALGQGPEFLTYFNYEAQQDKSGLPNDRFSAERPEGSISTLTIQRTEQRDSAMYRCASSPHTGIDQPQHFGDGTRLSIL.